This T cell receptor beta chain was profiled in a study of T cells in Graves' hyperthyroidism and ophthalmopathy. RNA transcripts provided the source from which TCR beta CDR3 regions were amplified. The HTBI primer set served for first-round RT-PCR of the TCR CDR3. TCRdb passed the multiplex PCR reads through MiXCR, listing each CDR3 protein once. The sample has around 490,000 distinct CDR3 sequences, 15% to 20% seen once. The V gene lost 11 bases and the J gene lost 7 bases, with 18 bases spanning the gap. The V gene's germline CDR1 is SGHTA and CDR2 FQGNSA. The CDR3 totals 13 residues. Whole-study findings and limits: The majority of expanded thyroid clonotypes above 0.001 also appeared in blood. With a median lead of approximately 6.4 months before onset, the model predicted ophthalmopathy.

This clonotype was seen ten or more times. As yet, its antigen is unknown. It was uncontrolled infection, other autoimmune disease, pregnancy or lactation that excluded patients. The study based diagnoses on clinical symptoms, serum thyroxine and TRAb, thyroid ultrasound and orbital computed tomography. The TCR sequence derives from a man aged 40-50 years with Graves' ophthalmopathy. This chain uses TRBV7-2 with TRBJ2-1, with a tentative D call TRBD2 (5 bases). Specimen: blood. The chain's CDR3 is CAASEGHRNEQFF. In DNA, the CDR3 is TGTGCCGCGAGTGAGGGCCATAGAAATGAGCAGTTCTTC.